This paragraph reports one TCR beta chain. Treatment described: 15 to 20 received Ad26.COV2.S at low or high dose, single or two shots; about 5 received placebo; per-sample allocation not given. Each sample was drawn 63 days after the first injection (of vaccine or placebo). Wuhan-strain SARS-CoV-2 spike was expressed by the Ad26 vector that made up the vaccine. This record comes from a study of Ad26.COV2.S vaccination and SARS-CoV-2 variants. The table came from immunoSEQ multiplex PCR; TCRdb's copy has only in-frame clones and leaves some out. The table shows hundreds of thousands of clones, with about 90% occurring only once. J lost 4 bases, V lost 3 bases, and 8 bases had no gene match. Germline CDR1 and CDR2: SGDLS and YYNGEE. This CDR3 has 15 residues.

This receptor was obtained from a person aged 18-65 years who received the Ad26.COV2.S COVID-19 vaccine or a placebo. The sample consisted of peripheral blood, taken in a trial of Ad26.COV2.S vaccine versus placebo. The V call is TRBV9, the J call TRBJ2-3; TRBD1 matches 7 bases. Written as DNA, the CDR3 is TGTGCCAGCAGCGCCCAGACAGGGAGTCCAGATACGCAGTATTTT. It yields the protein CASSAQTGSPDTQYF. The full variable domain, in which reference TRBV9 and TRBJ2-3 provide the parts outside the CDR3, is DSGVTQTPKHLITATGQRVTLRCSPRSGDLSVYWYQQSLDQGLQFLIQYYNGEERAKGNILERFSAQQFPDLHSELNLSSLELGDSALYFCASSAQTGSPDTQYFGPGTRLTVL.